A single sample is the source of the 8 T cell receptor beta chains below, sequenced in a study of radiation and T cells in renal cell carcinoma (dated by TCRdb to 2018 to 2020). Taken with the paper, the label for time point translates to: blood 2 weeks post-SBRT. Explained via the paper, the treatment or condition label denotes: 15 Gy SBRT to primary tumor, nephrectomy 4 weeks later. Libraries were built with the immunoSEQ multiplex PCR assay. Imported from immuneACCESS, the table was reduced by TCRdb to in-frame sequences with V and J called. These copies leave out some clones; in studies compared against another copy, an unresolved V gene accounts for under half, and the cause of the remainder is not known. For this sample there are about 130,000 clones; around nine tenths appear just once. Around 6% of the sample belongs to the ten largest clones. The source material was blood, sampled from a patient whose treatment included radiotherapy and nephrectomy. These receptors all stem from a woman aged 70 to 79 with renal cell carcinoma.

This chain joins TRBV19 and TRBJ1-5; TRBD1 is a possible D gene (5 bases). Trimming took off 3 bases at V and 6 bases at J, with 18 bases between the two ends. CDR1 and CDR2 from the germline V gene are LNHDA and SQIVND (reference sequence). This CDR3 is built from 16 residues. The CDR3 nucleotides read TGTGCCAGTAGTATGTTCCAGGGATCAGCAATTCAGCCCCAGCATTTT. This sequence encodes CASSMFQGSAIQPQHF.

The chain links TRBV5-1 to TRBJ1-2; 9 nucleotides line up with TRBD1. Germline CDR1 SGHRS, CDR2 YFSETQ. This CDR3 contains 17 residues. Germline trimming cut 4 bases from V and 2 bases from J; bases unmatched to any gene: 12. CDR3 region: CASSDLIGQGRNYGYTF. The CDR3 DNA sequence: TGCGCCAGCAGCGATCTTATAGGACAGGGGCGAAACTATGGCTACACCTTC.

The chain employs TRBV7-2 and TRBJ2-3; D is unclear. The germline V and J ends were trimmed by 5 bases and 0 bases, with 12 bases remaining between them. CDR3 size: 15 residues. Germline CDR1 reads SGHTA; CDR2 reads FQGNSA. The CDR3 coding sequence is TGTGCCAGCAGCCCCTTAATGGGGAGCACAGATACGCAGTATTTT. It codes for CASSPLMGSTDTQYF.

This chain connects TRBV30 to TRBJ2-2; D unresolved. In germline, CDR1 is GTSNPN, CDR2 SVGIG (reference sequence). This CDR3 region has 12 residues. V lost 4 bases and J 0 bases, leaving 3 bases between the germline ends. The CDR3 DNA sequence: TGTGCCTGGAATTCGAACACCGGGGAGCTGTTTTTT. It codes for CAWNSNTGELFF.

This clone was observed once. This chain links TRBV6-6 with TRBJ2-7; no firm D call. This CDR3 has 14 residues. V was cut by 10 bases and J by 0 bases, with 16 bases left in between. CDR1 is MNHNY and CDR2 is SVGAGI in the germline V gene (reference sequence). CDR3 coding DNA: TGTGCCACTCAAAACCCGCCCAGCTCCTACGAGCAGTACTTC. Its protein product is CATQNPPSSYEQYF.

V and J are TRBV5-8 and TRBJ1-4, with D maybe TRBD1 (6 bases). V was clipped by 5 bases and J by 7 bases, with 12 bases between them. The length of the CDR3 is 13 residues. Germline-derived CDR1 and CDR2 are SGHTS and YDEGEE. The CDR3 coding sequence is TGTGCCAGCAGATTAAAGGGGGTTGAAAAACTGTTTTTT. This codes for CASRLKGVEKLFF.

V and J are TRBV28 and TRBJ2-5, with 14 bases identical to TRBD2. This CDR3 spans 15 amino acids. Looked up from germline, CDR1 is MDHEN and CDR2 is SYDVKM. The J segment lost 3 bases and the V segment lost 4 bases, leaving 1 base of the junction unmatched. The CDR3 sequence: CASSWTSGGKETQYF. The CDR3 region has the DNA TGTGCCAGCAGTTGGACTAGCGGGGGGAAAGAGACCCAGTACTTC.

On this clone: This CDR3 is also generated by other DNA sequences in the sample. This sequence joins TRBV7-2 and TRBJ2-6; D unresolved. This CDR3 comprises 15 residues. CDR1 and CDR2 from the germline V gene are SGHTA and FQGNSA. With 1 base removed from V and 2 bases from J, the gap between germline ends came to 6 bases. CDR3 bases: TGTGCCAGCAGCTTAGGAGGAACTGGGGCCAACGTCCTGACTTTC. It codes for CASSLGGTGANVLTF.